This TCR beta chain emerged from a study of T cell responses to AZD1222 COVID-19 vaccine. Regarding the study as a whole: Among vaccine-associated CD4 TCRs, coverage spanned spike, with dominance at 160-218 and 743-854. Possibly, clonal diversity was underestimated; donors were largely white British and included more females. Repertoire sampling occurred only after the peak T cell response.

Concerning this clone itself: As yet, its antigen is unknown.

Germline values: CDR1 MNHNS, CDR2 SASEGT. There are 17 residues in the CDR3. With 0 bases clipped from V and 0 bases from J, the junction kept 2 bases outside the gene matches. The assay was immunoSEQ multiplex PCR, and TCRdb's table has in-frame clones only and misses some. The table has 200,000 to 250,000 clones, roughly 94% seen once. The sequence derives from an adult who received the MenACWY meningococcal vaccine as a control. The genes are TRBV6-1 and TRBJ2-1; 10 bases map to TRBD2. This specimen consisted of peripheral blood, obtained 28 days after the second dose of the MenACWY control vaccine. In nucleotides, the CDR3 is TGTGCCAGCAGTGAAGCGGCTAGCGGGAGCTCCTACAATGAGCAGTTCTTC. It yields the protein CASSEAASGSSYNEQFF.